The rows below give T cell receptor beta chains drawn from one sample of a study of Ad26.COV2.S vaccination and SARS-CoV-2 variants. Sequencing was performed with immunoSEQ multiplex PCR; in TCRdb, only in-frame clones are kept and a portion is missing. The table has roughly 420,000 clones, around nine tenths seen once. Specimen: peripheral blood, collected in a trial of Ad26.COV2.S vaccine versus placebo. These receptors all stem from a person aged 18-65 years who received the Ad26.COV2.S COVID-19 vaccine or a placebo. Both conserved end residues are part of each CDR3. Each record gives: CDR3 DNA, CDR3 protein, clone size, J gene, V gene, D gene. The D gene is left open where the match is weak. Some rows have no size entry. The others give once, few or many, or a class for an expanded clone.

cdr3_nt: TGTGCCAGTAAAGGGGGCAGGGGGCCATATCAGCCCCAGCATTTT
cdr3_aa: CASKGGRGPYQPQHF
clone_size: .
j_call: TRBJ1-5
v_call: TRBV19
d_call: TRBD1

cdr3_nt: TGTGCCAGCAGCCAAGTAGTCCACCGCGAGCAGTACTTC
cdr3_aa: CASSQVVHREQYF
clone_size: .
j_call: TRBJ2-7
v_call: TRBV3-1/TRBV3-2
d_call: .

cdr3_nt: TGCAGTGCTAGTTACAGGGGGAGAGGGGAGACCCAGTACTTC
cdr3_aa: CSASYRGRGETQYF
clone_size: .
j_call: TRBJ2-5
v_call: TRBV20-1
d_call: TRBD1

cdr3_nt: TGTGCCAGCAGCCTAACCGATAGCGGGACTGAGCAGTTCTTC
cdr3_aa: CASSLTDSGTEQFF
clone_size: .
j_call: TRBJ2-1
v_call: TRBV3-1/TRBV3-2
d_call: TRBD2

cdr3_nt: TGTGCCACCAGCACCGGGAGGACGAATCAGCCCCAGCATTTT
cdr3_aa: CATSTGRTNQPQHF
clone_size: .
j_call: TRBJ1-5
v_call: TRBV15
d_call: .

cdr3_nt: TGTGCCAGCAGCTTAGGACAGTCTGGAAACACCATATATTTT
cdr3_aa: CASSLGQSGNTIYF
clone_size: .
j_call: TRBJ1-3
v_call: TRBV11-3
d_call: .

cdr3_nt: TGTGCCAGCAGGGGTCCCGACTCACCCCTCCACTTT
cdr3_aa: CASRGPDSPLHF
clone_size: .
j_call: TRBJ1-6
v_call: TRBV6-5
d_call: .

cdr3_nt: TGTGCCAGCAGTGAAGGGGCCGTACTTTACTATGGCTACACCTTC
cdr3_aa: CASSEGAVLYYGYTF
clone_size: .
j_call: TRBJ1-2
v_call: TRBV6-1
d_call: .

cdr3_nt: TGTGCCAGCAGCCAAGCTGGGAGGGACTATGGCTACACCTTC
cdr3_aa: CASSQAGRDYGYTF
clone_size: .
j_call: TRBJ1-2
v_call: TRBV3-1/TRBV3-2
d_call: .

cdr3_nt: TGTGCCAGCAGCTTGGGACTAGCGGGCACAGATACGCAGTATTTT
cdr3_aa: CASSLGLAGTDTQYF
clone_size: .
j_call: TRBJ2-3
v_call: TRBV7-6
d_call: TRBD2

cdr3_nt: TGTGCCAGGGAGAGGACAGGATTGGCGTTGAGCAATCAGCCCCAGCATTTT
cdr3_aa: CARERTGLALSNQPQHF
clone_size: .
j_call: TRBJ1-5
v_call: TRBV27
d_call: TRBD1

cdr3_nt: TGTGCCAGCAGTCACTTCGGGGTAGAGGGCTCCTATAATTCACCCCTCCACTTT
cdr3_aa: CASSHFGVEGSYNSPLHF
clone_size: .
j_call: TRBJ1-6
v_call: TRBV14
d_call: .

cdr3_nt: TGTGCCAGCAGTTCCCTCCGGGACAGGGGGGATCCCCAGCATTTT
cdr3_aa: CASSSLRDRGDPQHF
clone_size: .
j_call: TRBJ1-5
v_call: TRBV27
d_call: TRBD1

cdr3_nt: TGTGCCAGCAGCTTATACCCGACAGCCACCTACGAGCAGTACTTC
cdr3_aa: CASSLYPTATYEQYF
clone_size: .
j_call: TRBJ2-7
v_call: TRBV7-2
d_call: .

cdr3_nt: TGTGCCAGCAGTGAAAGGACAGTTTATCAGCCCCAGCATTTT
cdr3_aa: CASSERTVYQPQHF
clone_size: .
j_call: TRBJ1-5
v_call: TRBV2
d_call: .

cdr3_nt: TGTGCCAGCAGCGAGGGACAGACCTACGAGCAGTACTTC
cdr3_aa: CASSEGQTYEQYF
clone_size: .
j_call: TRBJ2-7
v_call: TRBV6-2/TRBV6-3
d_call: TRBD1

cdr3_nt: TGCGCCAGCAGCCAAGATGACAGGGCAGGAGGGGGCTACACCTTC
cdr3_aa: CASSQDDRAGGGYTF
clone_size: once
j_call: TRBJ1-2
v_call: TRBV4-1
d_call: TRBD1

cdr3_nt: TGTGCCAGCAGCTTGGGGGGGACTGGGGAGCAGTACTTC
cdr3_aa: CASSLGGTGEQYF
clone_size: .
j_call: TRBJ2-7
v_call: TRBV11-3
d_call: TRBD2

cdr3_nt: TGTGCCACCAGCAGCGGGACAGCCAAAAACATTCAGTACTTC
cdr3_aa: CATSSGTAKNIQYF
clone_size: .
j_call: TRBJ2-4
v_call: TRBV15
d_call: .

cdr3_nt: TGTGCCAGCAGCGCGACTAGCGGGGGTTTCACCGGGGAGCTGTTTTTT
cdr3_aa: CASSATSGGFTGELFF
clone_size: .
j_call: TRBJ2-2
v_call: TRBV2
d_call: TRBD2

cdr3_nt: TGTGCCAGTAGTCCCGACAGGGGTATCAGCGAAAAACTGTTTTTT
cdr3_aa: CASSPDRGISEKLFF
clone_size: .
j_call: TRBJ1-4
v_call: TRBV19
d_call: TRBD1

cdr3_nt: TGCAGCGCTATACGGGACGATACCGCAATCGTATATGGCTACACCTTC
cdr3_aa: CSAIRDDTAIVYGYTF
clone_size: .
j_call: TRBJ1-2
v_call: TRBV29-1
d_call: .

cdr3_nt: TGCAGCGCCGGACAGGGGGGAAATTCACCCCTCCACTTT
cdr3_aa: CSAGQGGNSPLHF
clone_size: .
j_call: TRBJ1-6
v_call: TRBV29-1
d_call: TRBD1

cdr3_nt: TGTGCCAGCAGCTCGCCGGGACAGGGGTCCCCTGGAAACACCATATATTTT
cdr3_aa: CASSSPGQGSPGNTIYF
clone_size: .
j_call: TRBJ1-3
v_call: TRBV5-6
d_call: TRBD1

cdr3_nt: TGCGCCAGCAGCGGTATTAGTGAGGGGGAGACCCAGTACTTC
cdr3_aa: CASSGISEGETQYF
clone_size: few
j_call: TRBJ2-5
v_call: TRBV5-1
d_call: .

cdr3_nt: TGCGCCAGCAGCCAAGGAATGCATGGCAACGAGCAGTACTTC
cdr3_aa: CASSQGMHGNEQYF
clone_size: .
j_call: TRBJ2-7
v_call: TRBV4-3
d_call: .